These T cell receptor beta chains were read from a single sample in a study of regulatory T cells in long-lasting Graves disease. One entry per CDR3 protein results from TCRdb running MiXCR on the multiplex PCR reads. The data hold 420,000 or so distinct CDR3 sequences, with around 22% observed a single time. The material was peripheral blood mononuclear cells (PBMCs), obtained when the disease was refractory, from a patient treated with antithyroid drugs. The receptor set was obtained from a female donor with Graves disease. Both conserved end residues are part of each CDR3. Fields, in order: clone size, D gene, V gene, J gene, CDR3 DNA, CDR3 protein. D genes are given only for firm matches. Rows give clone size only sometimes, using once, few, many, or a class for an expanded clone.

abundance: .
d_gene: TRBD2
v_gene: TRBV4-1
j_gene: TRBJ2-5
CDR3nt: TGCGCCAGCAGCCACTATTGGTATAATTTCCTAGCGGGAGGGCTCCAAGAGACCCAGTACTTC
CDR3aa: CASSHYWYNFLAGGLQETQYF

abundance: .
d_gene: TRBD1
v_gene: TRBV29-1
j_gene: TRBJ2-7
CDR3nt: TGCAGCGTTGGGGGACAGGGAACCTACGAGCAGTACTTC
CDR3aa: CSVGGQGTYEQYF

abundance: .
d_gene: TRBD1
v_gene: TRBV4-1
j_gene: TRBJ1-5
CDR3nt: TGCGCCAGCAGCCAAGACCTACCGGGACAGGGTGGCAATCAGCCCCAGCATTTT
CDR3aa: CASSQDLPGQGGNQPQHF

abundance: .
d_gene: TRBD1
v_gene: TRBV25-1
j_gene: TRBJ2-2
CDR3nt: TGTGCCAGCAGTGAAAAAGGGGGGACAGGGAGAAACACCGGGGAGCTGTTTTTT
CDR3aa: CASSEKGGTGRNTGELFF

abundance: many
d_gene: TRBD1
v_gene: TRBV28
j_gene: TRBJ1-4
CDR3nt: TGTGCCAGCAGTTTATGGGACAGGGGGCAGGCTAATGAAAAACTGTTTTTT
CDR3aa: CASSLWDRGQANEKLFF

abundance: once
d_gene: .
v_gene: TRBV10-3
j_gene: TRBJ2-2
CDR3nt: TGTGCCATCCTCCTGAACACCGGGGAGCTGTTTTTT
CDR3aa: CAILLNTGELFF

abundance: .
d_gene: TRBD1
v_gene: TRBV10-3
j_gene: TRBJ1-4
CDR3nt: TGTGCCACCAGAGGTAATTCCGGGACAGATAATGAAAAACTGTTTTTT
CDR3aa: CATRGNSGTDNEKLFF

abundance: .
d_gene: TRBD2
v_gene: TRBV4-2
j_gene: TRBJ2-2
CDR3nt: TGTGCCAGCAGCCAAGAAGCGACTAGCGGGACCCGGACCGGGGAGCTGTTTTTT
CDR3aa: CASSQEATSGTRTGELFF

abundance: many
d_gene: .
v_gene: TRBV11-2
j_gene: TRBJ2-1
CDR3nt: TGTGCCAGCAGCCTAGCCAGGGTTAAGAATGAGCAGTTCTTC
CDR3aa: CASSLARVKNEQFF

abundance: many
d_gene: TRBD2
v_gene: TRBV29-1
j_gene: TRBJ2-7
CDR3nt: TGCAGCGTGGGTTTTATAGCGGGCACCTCGACAAACGAGCAGTACTTC
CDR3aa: CSVGFIAGTSTNEQYF

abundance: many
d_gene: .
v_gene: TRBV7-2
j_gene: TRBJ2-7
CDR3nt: TGTGCCAGCAGCCCGCTTGGGGGAGAGCAGTACTTC
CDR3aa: CASSPLGGEQYF

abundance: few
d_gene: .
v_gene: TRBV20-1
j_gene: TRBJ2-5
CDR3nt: TGCAGTGCTAGTTCCAGGGAGGTGAGAGAGACCCAGTACTTC
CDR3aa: CSASSREVRETQYF

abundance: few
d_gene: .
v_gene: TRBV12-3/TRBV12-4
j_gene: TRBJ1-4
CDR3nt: TGTGCCAGCAGTTTCTGGGGGTTTAATGAAAAACTGTTTTTT
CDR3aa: CASSFWGFNEKLFF

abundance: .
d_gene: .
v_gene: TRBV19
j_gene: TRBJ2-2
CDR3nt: TGTGCCAGTAGTATCGGTAACGCGAACACCGGGGAGCTGTTTTTT
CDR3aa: CASSIGNANTGELFF